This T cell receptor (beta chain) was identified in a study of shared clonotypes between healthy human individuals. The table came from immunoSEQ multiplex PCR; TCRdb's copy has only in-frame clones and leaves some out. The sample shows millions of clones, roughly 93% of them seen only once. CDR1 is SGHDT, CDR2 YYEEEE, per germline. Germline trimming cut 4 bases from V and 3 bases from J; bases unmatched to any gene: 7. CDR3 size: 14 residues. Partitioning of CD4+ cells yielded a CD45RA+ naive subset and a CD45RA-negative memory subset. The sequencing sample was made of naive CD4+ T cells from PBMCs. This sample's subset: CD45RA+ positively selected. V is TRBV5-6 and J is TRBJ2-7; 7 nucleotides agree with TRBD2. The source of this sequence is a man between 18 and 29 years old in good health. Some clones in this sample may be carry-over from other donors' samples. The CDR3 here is CASSTDWGGYEQYF. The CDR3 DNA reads TGTGCCAGCAGCACAGACTGGGGGGGCTACGAGCAGTACTTC.